Below, 2 T cell receptor beta chains from the same sample are listed, as sequenced in a study of T cell repertoires in cytomegalovirus infection (dated by TCRdb to the late 2010s). The sample's treatment or condition label, in plain terms: in vitro stimulation with specific CMV peptide epitopes to enrich CMV-specific T cells. These receptors' antigens are unknown. The sequencer was an Illumina HiSeq 1500. Using fastp trimming at Q25 and MiXCR clonotype assembly, TCRdb reanalyzed the public sequencing data and kept in-frame beta chains. Rows with a matching CDR3 protein are joined into one entry that keeps the most common DNA and genes. A total of approximately 730,000 distinct CDR3 sequences appear in this sample, 25% to 35% of them only once. 13% of the sample is in the top ten clones. The specimen comprised cultured CD8+ T cells from PBMCs, sampled from culture after CMV antigen stimulation. The receptor set was obtained from a human donor in good health (CMV status not recorded). Some clones in this sample may be carry-over from other donors' samples.

The rearrangement uses TRBV7-9 and TRBJ2-5; TRBD2 aligns across 11 bases. The CDR3 runs 16 residues. Unmatched junction bases numbered 10, after V lost 5 bases and J lost 5 bases. CDR1 and CDR2 from the germline V gene are SEHNR and FQNEAQ (reference sequence). CDR3 sequence: CASSPPGGLAAETQYF. CDR3 sequence (DNA): TGTGCCAGCAGCCCGCCCGGGGGACTAGCGGCGGAGACCCAGTACTTC.

The V gene is TRBV28, the J gene TRBJ2-2, with 7 bases matching TRBD2. Germline V CDR1 and CDR2: MDHEN, SYDVKM. V trimming: 5 bases; J trimming: 3 bases; junction bases outside the gene matches: 12. The length of the CDR3 is 17 residues. Here the CDR3 reads CASSPVWAGVYTGELFF. CDR3 in DNA: TGTGCCAGCAGTCCCGTGTGGGCGGGGGTCTACACCGGGGAGCTGTTTTTT.